This T cell receptor (beta chain) is drawn from a study of Graves' ophthalmopathy and Graves' hyperthyroidism. On the study more broadly: Sampling took place at initial diagnosis, with peripheral blood obtained before any treatment. The study, taken as a whole, reports: Thyroid clonotypes that were expanded above 0.001 frequency mostly also appeared in blood. In separating ophthalmopathy from stable hyperthyroidism, a 13-signature model achieved roughly 87% sensitivity and 81.08% specificity.

RNA served as the template for amplifying TCR beta CDR3 regions. HTBI primers were used in a first-round RT-PCR, which preceded a second-round multiplex PCR. TCRdb reprocessed the multiplex PCR reads with MiXCR, giving one entry per CDR3 protein. The data contain roughly 160,000 distinct CDR3 sequences, around 39% of them singletons. This clonotype was picked up many times. The antigen remains unidentified. Uncontrolled infections, other autoimmune diseases, pregnancy or lactation barred patients from enrollment. The specimen was peripheral blood. The source of this sequence is a man under 40 with Graves' ophthalmopathy.

The CDR3: CASSSGGAAEAFF. The CDR3 DNA reads as TGTGCCAGCAGTTCCGGCGGGGCCGCTGAAGCTTTCTTT. This sequence joins TRBV12-3 or TRBV12-4 and TRBJ1-1; TRBD1 is a possible D gene (5 bases). Trimming shortened V by 4 bases and J by 6 bases, and 12 bases separated the two germline ends. CDR3 size: 13 residues.